Each of the 4 T cell receptor beta chains below was sequenced from the same sample in a study of blood T cell repertoires in COVID-19. Some clones are missing from TCRdb's copy, which holds only in-frame ones; the method was immunoSEQ multiplex PCR. Of under 200,000 clones listed, approximately 89% are singletons. The sequencing input was peripheral blood. These receptor sequences come from a man in his sixties or seventies with acute or convalescent COVID-19.

The genes are TRBV7-2 and TRBJ1-1, with TRBD1 identical over 7 bases. Germline-derived CDR1 and CDR2 are SGHTA and FQGNSA. Trimming removed 3 bases from V and 0 bases from J; junction bases left unmatched: 4. The CDR3 is 15 amino acids. The DNA for the CDR3 is TGTGCCAGCAGCTTTGTGACAGGGATGAACACTGAAGCTTTCTTT. This encodes CASSFVTGMNTEAFF.

The genes are TRBV5-1 and TRBJ2-5; D unresolved. Germline CDR1 and CDR2: SGHRS and YFSETQ. Trimming shortened V by 4 bases and J by 4 bases, and 5 bases separated the two germline ends. The CDR3 is 11 amino acids. In DNA, the CDR3 is TGCGCCAGCAGCCATTCAGAGACCCAGTACTTC. Its translation is CASSHSETQYF.

The V gene is TRBV7-6, the J gene TRBJ2-5; 9 bases are a match to TRBD1. With 5 bases clipped from V and 4 bases from J, the junction kept 8 bases outside the gene matches. Germline CDR1 is SGHVS and CDR2 is FNYEAQ. There are 15 residues in the CDR3. CDR3 DNA sequence: TGTGCCAGCAGCCCCGGGGACAGGGACAGAGAGACCCAGTACTTC. This translates into CASSPGDRDRETQYF.

This rearrangement joins TRBV2 to TRBJ2-3, with 9 bases lining up with TRBD2. This CDR3 has 16 amino acids. V gave up 1 base and J gave up 5 bases; unmatched junction bases: 7. CDR1 is SNHLY, CDR2 FYNNEI, per germline. CDR3 sequence reads: CASSEGISGGGDTQYF. Here the CDR3 DNA reads TGTGCCAGCAGTGAAGGGATTAGCGGGGGAGGAGATACGCAGTATTTT. Variable domain in full (rest from reference TRBV2 and TRBJ2-3): EPEVTQTPSHQVTQMGQEVILRCVPISNHLYFYWYRQILGQKVEFLVSFYNNEISEKSEIFDDQFSVERPDGSNFTLKIRSTKLEDSAMYFCASSEGISGGGDTQYFGPGTRLTVL.